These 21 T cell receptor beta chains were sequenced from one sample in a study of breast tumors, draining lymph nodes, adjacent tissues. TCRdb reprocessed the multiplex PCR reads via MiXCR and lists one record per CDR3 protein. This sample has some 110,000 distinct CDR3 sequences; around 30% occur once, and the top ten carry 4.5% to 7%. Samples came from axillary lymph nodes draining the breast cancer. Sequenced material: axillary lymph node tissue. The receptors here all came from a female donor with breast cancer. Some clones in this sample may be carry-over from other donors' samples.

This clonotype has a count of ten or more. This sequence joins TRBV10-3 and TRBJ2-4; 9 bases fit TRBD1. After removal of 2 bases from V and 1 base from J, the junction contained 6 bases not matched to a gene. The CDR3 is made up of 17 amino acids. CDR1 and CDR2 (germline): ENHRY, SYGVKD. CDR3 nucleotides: TGTGCCATCAGTGAGACAGGGGGCAAGGGGGCCAAAAACATTCAGTACTTC. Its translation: CAISETGGKGAKNIQYF.

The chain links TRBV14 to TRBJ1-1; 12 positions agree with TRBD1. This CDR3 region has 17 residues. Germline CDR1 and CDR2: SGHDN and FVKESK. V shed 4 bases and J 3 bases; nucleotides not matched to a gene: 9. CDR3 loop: CASSRGTGGSRDTEAFF. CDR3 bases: TGTGCCAGCAGCCGAGGGACAGGGGGCAGCAGGGACACTGAAGCTTTCTTT.

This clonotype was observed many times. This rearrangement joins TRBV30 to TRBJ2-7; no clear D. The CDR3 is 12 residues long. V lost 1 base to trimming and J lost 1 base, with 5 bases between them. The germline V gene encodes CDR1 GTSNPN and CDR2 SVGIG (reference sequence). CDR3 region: CAWSGASYEQYF. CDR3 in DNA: TGTGCCTGGAGTGGGGCATCCTACGAGCAGTACTTC.

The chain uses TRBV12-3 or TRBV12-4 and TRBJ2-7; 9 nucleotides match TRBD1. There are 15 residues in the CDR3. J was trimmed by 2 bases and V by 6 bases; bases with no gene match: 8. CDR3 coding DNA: TGTGCCAGCAGCTCGTTGGGACAGGGACCCTACGAGCAGTACTTC. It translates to CASSSLGQGPYEQYF.

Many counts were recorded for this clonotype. As DNA, the CDR3 is TGTGCCAGTAGGAGAGGCGGGAGGGCCGAGGAGACCCAGTACTTC. Its translation is CASRRGGRAEETQYF. The gene calls are TRBV19 and TRBJ2-5; 9 positions agree with TRBD2. CDR1 is LNHDA, CDR2 SQIVND, per germline (reference sequence). This CDR3 region has 15 residues. Trimming took 6 bases from V and 5 from J; bases not matched to a gene: 10. The whole variable domain, filled in from reference TRBV19 and TRBJ2-5, reads DGGITQSPKYLFRKEGQNVTLSCEQNLNHDAMYWYRQDPGQGLRLIYYSQIVNDFQKGDIAEGYSVSREKKESFPLTVTSAQKNPTAFYLCASRRGGRAEETQYFGPGTRLLVL.

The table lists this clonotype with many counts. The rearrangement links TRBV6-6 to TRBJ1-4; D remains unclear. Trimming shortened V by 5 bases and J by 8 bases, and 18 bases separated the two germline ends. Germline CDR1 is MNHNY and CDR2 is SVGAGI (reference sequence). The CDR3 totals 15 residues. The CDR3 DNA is TGTGCCAGCAGTCACCTAGGATCCCCCCAGGAAAAACTGTTTTTT. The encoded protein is CASSHLGSPQEKLFF.

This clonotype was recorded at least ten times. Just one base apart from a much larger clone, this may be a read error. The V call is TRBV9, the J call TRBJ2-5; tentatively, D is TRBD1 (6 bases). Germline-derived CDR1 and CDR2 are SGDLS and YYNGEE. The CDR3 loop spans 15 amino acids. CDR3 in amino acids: CASSVQGLGQETPYF. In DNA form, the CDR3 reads TGTGCCAGCAGCGTACAGGGGTTAGGCCAAGAGACCCCGTACTTC.

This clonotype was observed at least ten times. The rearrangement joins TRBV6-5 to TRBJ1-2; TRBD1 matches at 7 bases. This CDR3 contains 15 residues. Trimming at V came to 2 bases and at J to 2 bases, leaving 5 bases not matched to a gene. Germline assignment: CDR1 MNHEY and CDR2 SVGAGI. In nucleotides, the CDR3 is TGTGCCAGCAGTTACCAGGGGGGCTGGAACTATGGCTACACCTTC. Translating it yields CASSYQGGWNYGYTF.

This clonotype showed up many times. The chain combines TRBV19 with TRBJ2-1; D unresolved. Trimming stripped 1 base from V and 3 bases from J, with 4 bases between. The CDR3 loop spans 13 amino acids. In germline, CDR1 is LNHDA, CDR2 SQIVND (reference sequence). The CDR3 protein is CASSIGGYNEQFF. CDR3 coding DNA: TGTGCCAGTAGTATAGGAGGCTACAATGAGCAGTTCTTC.

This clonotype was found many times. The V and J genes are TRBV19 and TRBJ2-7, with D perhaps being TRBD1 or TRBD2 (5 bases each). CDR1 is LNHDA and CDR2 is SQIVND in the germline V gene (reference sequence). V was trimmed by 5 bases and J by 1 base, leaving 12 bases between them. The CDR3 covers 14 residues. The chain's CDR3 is CASSYRDGSYEQYF. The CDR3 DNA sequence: TGTGCCAGTAGTTACCGGGACGGATCCTACGAGCAGTACTTC.

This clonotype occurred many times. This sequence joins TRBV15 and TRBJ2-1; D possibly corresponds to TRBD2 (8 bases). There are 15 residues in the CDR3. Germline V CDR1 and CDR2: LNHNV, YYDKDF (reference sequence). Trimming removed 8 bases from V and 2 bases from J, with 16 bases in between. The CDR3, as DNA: TGTGCCACCCGAGGGGGCGGGAGGACCTACAATGAGCAGTTCTTC. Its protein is CATRGGGRTYNEQFF.

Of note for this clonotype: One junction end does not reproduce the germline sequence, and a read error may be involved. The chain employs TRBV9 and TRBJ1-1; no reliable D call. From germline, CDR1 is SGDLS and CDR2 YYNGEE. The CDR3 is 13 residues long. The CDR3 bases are TGTGCCAGCAGCTGGGGATCAAACACTGACGCTTTCTTT. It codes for CASSWGSNTDAFF.

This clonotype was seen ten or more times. The CDR3 is CSARPTGFGYTF. The DNA for the CDR3 is TGCAGTGCTAGGCCTACCGGGTTTGGCTACACCTTC. This chain joins TRBV20-1 and TRBJ1-2; D remains unclear. Germline V gene lookup returns CDR1 DFQATT and CDR2 SNEGSKA (reference sequence). The CDR3 length is 12 residues. V lost 3 bases and J 7 bases, leaving 12 bases between the germline ends.

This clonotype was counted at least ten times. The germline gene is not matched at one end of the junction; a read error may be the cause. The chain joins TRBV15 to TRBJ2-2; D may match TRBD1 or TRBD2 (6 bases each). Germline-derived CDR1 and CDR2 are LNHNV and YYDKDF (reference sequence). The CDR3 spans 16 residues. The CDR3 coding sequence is TGTGCCACCAGCAGTCCTTATGAGGGGGGAACCGGGGGGCTGTTTTTT. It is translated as CATSSPYEGGTGGLFF.

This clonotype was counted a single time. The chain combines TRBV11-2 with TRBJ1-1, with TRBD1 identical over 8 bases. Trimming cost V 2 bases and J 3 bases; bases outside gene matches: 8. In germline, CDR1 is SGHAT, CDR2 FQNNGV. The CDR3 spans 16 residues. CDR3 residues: CASSLLPGGADTEAFF. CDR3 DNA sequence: TGTGCCAGCAGCTTATTACCAGGGGGCGCGGACACTGAAGCTTTCTTT. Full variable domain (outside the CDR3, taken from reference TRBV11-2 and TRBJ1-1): EAGVAQSPRYKIIEKRQSVAFWCNPISGHATLYWYQQILGQGPKLLIQFQNNGVVDDSQLPKDRFSAERLKGVDSTLKIQPAKLEDSAVYLCASSLLPGGADTEAFFGQGTRLTVV.

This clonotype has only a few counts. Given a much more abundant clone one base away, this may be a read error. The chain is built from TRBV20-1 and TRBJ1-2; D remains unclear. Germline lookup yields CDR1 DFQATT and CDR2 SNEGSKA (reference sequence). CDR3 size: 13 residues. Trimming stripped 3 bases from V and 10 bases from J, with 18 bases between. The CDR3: CSASGTPEAAYTF. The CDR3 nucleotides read TGCAGTGCTAGTGGCACTCCAGAGGCGGCCTACACCTTC.

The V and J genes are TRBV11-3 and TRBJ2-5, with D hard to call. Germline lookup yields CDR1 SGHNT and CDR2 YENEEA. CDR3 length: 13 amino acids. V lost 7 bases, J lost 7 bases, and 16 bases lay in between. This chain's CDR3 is CASTPTGQRTQYF. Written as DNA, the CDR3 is TGTGCCAGCACCCCTACCGGGCAGCGGACCCAGTACTTC.

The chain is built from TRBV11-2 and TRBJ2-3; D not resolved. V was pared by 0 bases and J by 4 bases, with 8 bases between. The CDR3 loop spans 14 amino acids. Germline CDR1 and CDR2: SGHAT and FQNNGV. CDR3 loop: CASSLDFVADTQYF. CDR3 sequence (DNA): TGTGCCAGCAGCTTAGATTTTGTTGCAGATACGCAGTATTTT.

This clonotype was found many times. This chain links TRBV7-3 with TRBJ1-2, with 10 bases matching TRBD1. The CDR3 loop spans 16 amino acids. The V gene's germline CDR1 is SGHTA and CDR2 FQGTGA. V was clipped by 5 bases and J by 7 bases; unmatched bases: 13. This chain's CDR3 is CASSLHPGQGGGGYTF. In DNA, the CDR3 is TGTGCCAGCAGCCTCCACCCCGGACAGGGGGGCGGTGGCTACACCTTC.

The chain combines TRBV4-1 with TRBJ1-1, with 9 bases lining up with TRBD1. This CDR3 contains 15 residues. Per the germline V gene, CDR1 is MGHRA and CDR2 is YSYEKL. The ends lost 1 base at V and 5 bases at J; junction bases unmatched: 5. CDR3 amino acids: CASSQGQGVRTEAFF. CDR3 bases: TGCGCCAGCAGCCAAGGACAGGGGGTTAGGACTGAAGCTTTCTTT.

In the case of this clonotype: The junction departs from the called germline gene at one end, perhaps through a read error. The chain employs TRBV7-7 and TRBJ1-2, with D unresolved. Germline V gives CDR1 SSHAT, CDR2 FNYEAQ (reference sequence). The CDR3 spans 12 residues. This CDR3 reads CASSFRSWGYTF. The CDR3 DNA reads TGTGCTAGCAGCTTCAGAAGTTGGGGCTACACCTTC.